The 9 T cell receptor beta chains reported below all come from one sample, sequenced in a study of response to subunit inactivated influenza vaccine listed by TCRdb under 2018. The library came from RT-PCR. The run used an Illumina HiSeq 2500. TCRdb ran its own pipeline on the public reads, namely fastp trimming at Q25 and MiXCR clone calling, and kept in-frame beta chains. Every distinct CDR3 protein forms one entry, paired with its most common genes and DNA. The sample includes over 150,000 distinct CDR3 sequences, with about 9% observed a single time. Roughly 11% of the sample is taken by the ten largest. The specimen was non-naive T cells sorted from PBMCs, collected on the day of vaccination. The cell subset or site label for this specimen denotes: memory T cell fraction. The receptors stem from a middle-aged man who received an inactivated influenza vaccine. Donor details come from another sample of the same person, matched by shared clones.

This clonotype turned up a few times. The rearrangement uses TRBV2 and TRBJ2-5; the match to TRBD2 covers 10 bases. Germline V gene lookup returns CDR1 SNHLY and CDR2 FYNNEI. CDR3 length: 15 amino acids. The ends lost 8 bases at V and 2 bases at J; junction bases unmatched: 8. The CDR3 coding sequence is TGTGCCAGCCGACCCCGGACTAGCGGACAAGAGACCCAGTACTTC. Translating it yields CASRPRTSGQETQYF. The complete variable domain, with remaining parts taken from reference TRBV2 and TRBJ2-5, reads EPEVTQTPSHQVTQMGQEVILRCVPISNHLYFYWYRQILGQKVEFLVSFYNNEISEKSEIFDDQFSVERPDGSNFTLKIRSTKLEDSAMYFCASRPRTSGQETQYFGPGTRLLVL.

V and J are TRBV4-1 and TRBJ1-1, with D unclear. Looked up from germline, CDR1 is MGHRA and CDR2 is YSYEKL. V lost 0 bases to trimming and J lost 4 bases, with 12 bases between them. The CDR3 is 15 residues long. CDR3 loop: CASSQDPGRRTEAFF. The CDR3 DNA is TGCGCCAGCAGCCAAGATCCGGGGAGGCGCACTGAAGCTTTCTTT.

This clonotype was found many times. V and J are TRBV9 and TRBJ2-1; no definite D call. Germline CDR1 SGDLS, CDR2 YYNGEE. The V gene lost 0 bases and the J gene lost 9 bases, with 13 bases spanning the gap. This CDR3 has 14 amino acids. Here the CDR3 reads CASSVGPPGSEQFF. The CDR3 DNA reads TGTGCCAGCAGCGTAGGGCCGCCCGGATCTGAGCAGTTCTTC.

The V gene is TRBV6-2 or TRBV6-3, the J gene TRBJ2-2; a possible D gene is TRBD2 (6 bases). Germline CDR1 is MNHEY and CDR2 is SVGEGT. The V and J ends lost 5 bases and 2 bases respectively, with 15 bases between them. This CDR3 region has 16 residues. This CDR3 is CASSLTGLTNTGELFF. The CDR3 DNA reads as TGTGCCAGCAGTCTAACGGGACTGACAAACACCGGGGAGCTGTTTTTT.

This sequence joins TRBV5-5 and TRBJ2-1; 9 bases align to TRBD2. Per germline, CDR1 SGHKS and CDR2 YYEKEE (reference sequence). Losses at the gene ends were 1 base for V and 13 bases for J; bases not matched to a gene: 21. There are 18 residues in the CDR3. The CDR3 sequence: CASSLRLASGDPTFSQFF. In DNA form, the CDR3 reads TGTGCCAGCAGCTTGAGACTGGCTAGCGGGGACCCGACCTTTAGTCAGTTCTTC.

This clonotype was observed at least ten times. The chain recombines TRBV20-1 with TRBJ1-1; D gene ambiguous. V was pared by 0 bases and J by 0 bases, with 5 bases between. The CDR3 has 13 amino acids. In germline, CDR1 is DFQATT, CDR2 SNEGSKA (reference sequence). This chain's CDR3 is CSARDWLNTEAFF. The CDR3 bases are TGCAGTGCTAGAGATTGGCTGAACACTGAAGCTTTCTTT.

CDR3 sequence (DNA): TGTGCCAGCATTGACCTAGCGGCTCACACCGGGGAGCTGTTTTTT. Translation gives CASIDLAAHTGELFF. The gene calls are TRBV27 and TRBJ2-2; 7 positions match TRBD2. The ends lost 7 bases at V and 3 bases at J; junction bases unmatched: 8. From germline, CDR1 is MNHEY and CDR2 SMNVEV (reference sequence). This CDR3 comprises 15 residues.

This clonotype came up a few times. The chain combines TRBV7-9 with TRBJ2-3, with D perhaps TRBD2 (5 bases). The V end lost 0 bases, the J end lost 3 bases, and 10 bases lay between the germline ends. The CDR3 is made up of 15 amino acids. CDR1 is SEHNR, CDR2 FQNEAQ, per germline (reference sequence). The CDR3 DNA sequence: TGTGCCAGCAGCTTAGCGAACGGAGGTACAGATACGCAGTATTTT. It is translated as CASSLANGGTDTQYF.

The V and J genes are TRBV6-2 or TRBV6-3 and TRBJ2-5; 12 nucleotides agree with TRBD2. The germline V gene encodes CDR1 MNHEY and CDR2 SVGEGT. The CDR3 loop spans 14 amino acids. V shed 5 bases, J shed 7 bases, and the junction held 5 bases outside the gene matches. The CDR3 loop reads CASSRGLAGTTQYF. The CDR3 DNA follows: TGTGCCAGCAGTCGCGGACTAGCGGGGACGACCCAGTACTTC.